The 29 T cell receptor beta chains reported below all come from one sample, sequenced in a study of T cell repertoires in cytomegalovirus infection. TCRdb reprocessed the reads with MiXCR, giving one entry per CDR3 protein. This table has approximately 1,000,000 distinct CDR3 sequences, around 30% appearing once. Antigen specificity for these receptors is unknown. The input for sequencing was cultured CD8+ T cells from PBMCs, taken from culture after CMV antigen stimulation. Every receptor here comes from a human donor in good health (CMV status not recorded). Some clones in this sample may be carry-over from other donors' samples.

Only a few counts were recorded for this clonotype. The CDR3 region is CATGGTAPRTQYF. CDR3 bases: TGTGCCACTGGGGGGACGGCCCCTAGGACGCAGTATTTT. This chain connects TRBV9 to TRBJ2-3, with D maybe TRBD2 (6 bases). Trimming left V 9 bases short and J 9 bases short, with 20 bases between. Germline CDR1 SGDLS, CDR2 YYNGEE. The CDR3 extends over 13 amino acids.

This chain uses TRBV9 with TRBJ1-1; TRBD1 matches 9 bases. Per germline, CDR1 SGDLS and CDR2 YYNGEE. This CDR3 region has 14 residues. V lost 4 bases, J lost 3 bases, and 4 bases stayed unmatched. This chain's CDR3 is CASSTGGRDTEAFF. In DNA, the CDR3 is TGTGCCAGCAGCACAGGGGGCCGGGACACTGAAGCTTTCTTT.

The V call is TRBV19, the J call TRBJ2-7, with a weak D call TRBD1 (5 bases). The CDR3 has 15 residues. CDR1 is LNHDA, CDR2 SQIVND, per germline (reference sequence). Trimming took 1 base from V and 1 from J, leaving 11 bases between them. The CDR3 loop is CASSIGQNPSYEQYF. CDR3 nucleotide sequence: TGTGCCAGTAGTATAGGACAGAACCCTTCCTACGAGCAGTACTTC.

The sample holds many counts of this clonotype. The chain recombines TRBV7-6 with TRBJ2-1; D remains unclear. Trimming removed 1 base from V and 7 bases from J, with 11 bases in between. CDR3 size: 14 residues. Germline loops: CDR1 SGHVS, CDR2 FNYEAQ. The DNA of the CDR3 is TGTGCCAGCAGCTTAGATATGACGGTAAATGAGCAGTTCTTC. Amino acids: CASSLDMTVNEQFF.

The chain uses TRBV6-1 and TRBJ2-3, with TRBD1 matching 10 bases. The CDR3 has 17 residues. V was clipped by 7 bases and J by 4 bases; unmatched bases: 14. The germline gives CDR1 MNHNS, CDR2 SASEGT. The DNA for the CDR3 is TGTGCCAGCATCGAAGATCGGGGACAGGGGAGCGCAGATACGCAGTATTTT. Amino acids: CASIEDRGQGSADTQYF.

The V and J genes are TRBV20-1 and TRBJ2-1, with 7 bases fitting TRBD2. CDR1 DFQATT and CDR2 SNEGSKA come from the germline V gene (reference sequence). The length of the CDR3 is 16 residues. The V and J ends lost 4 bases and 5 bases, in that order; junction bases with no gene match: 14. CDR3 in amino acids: CSATSGEKGLNNEQFF. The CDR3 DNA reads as TGCAGTGCTACGAGTGGGGAAAAGGGACTAAACAATGAGCAGTTCTTC.

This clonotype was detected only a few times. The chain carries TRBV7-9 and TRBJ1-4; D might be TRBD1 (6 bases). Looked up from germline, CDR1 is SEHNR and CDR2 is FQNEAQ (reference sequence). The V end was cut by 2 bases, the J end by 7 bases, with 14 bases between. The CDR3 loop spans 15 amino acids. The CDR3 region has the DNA TGTGCCAGCAGCTTACCTTTCATAGGGGGTGAAAAACTGTTTTTT. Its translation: CASSLPFIGGEKLFF.

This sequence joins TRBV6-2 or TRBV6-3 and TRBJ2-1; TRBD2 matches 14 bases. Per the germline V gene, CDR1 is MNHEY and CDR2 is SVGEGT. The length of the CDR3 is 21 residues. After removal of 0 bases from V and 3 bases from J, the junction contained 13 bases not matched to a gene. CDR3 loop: CASSYSIPTSGGATNYNEQFF. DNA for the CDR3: TGTGCCAGCAGTTACTCCATACCGACTAGCGGGGGGGCCACAAACTACAATGAGCAGTTCTTC.

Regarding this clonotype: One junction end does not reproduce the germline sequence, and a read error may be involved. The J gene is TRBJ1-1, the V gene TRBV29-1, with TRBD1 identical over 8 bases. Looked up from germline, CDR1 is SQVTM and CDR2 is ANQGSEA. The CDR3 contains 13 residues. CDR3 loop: CSVLYYRGTEAIF. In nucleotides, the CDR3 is TGCAGCGTTCTTTATTACAGGGGGACTGAAGCTATCTTT. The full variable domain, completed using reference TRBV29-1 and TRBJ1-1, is SAVISQKPSRDICQRGTSLTIQCQVDSQVTMMFWYRQQPGQSLTLIATANQGSEATYESGFVIDKFPISRPNLTFSTLTVSNMSPEDSSIYLCSVLYYRGTEAIFGQGTRLTVV.

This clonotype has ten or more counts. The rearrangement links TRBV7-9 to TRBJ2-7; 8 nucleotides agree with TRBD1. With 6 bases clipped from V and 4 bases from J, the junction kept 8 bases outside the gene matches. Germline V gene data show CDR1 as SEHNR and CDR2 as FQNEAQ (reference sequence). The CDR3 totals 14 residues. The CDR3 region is CASSFRDRPYEQYF. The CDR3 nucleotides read TGTGCCAGCAGTTTCCGGGACAGGCCTTACGAGCAGTACTTC.

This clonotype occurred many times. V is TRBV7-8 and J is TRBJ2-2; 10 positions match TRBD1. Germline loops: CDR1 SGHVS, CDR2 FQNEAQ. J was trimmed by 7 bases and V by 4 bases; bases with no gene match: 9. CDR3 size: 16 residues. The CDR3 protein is CASSSGTGARIGELFF. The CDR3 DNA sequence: TGTGCCAGCAGCTCAGGGACAGGGGCGCGCATCGGGGAGCTGTTTTTT. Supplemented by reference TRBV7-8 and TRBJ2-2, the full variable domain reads GAGVSQSPRYKVAKRGQDVALRCDPISGHVSLFWYQQALGQGPEFLTYFQNEAQLDKSGLPSDRFFAERPEGSVSTLKIQRTQQEDSAVYLCASSSGTGARIGELFFGEGSRLTVL.

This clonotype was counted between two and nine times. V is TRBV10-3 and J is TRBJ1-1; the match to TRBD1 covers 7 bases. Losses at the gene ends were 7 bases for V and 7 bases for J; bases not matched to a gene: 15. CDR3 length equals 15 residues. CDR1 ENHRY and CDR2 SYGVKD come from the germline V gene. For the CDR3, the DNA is TGTGCCATCATCAACCCGACAGGGAGATCGAATGAAGCTTTCTTT. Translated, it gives CAIINPTGRSNEAFF.

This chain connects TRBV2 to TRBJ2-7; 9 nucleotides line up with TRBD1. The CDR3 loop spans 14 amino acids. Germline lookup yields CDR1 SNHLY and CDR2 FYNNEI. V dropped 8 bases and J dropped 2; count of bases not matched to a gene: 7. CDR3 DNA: TGTGCCAGCCCCGGACAGGGGCCGACCTACGAGCAGTACGTC. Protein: CASPGQGPTYEQYV.

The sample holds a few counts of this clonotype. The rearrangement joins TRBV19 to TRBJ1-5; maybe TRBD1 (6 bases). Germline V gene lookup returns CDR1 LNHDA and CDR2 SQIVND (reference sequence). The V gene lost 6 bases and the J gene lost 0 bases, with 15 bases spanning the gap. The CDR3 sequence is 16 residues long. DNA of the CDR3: TGTGCCAGTAGGACGGGGACACCCAATAGCAATCAGCCCCAGCATTTT. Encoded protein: CASRTGTPNSNQPQHF.

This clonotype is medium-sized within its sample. CDR3 protein: CASSPVGEVWQYF. DNA of the CDR3: TGCGCCAGCAGCCCCGTTGGAGAAGTCTGGCAGTACTTC. The chain couples TRBV4-1 to TRBJ2-7; D is unclear. V was trimmed by 4 bases and J by 9 bases, leaving 16 bases between them. CDR3 size: 13 residues. Germline CDR1 MGHRA, CDR2 YSYEKL.

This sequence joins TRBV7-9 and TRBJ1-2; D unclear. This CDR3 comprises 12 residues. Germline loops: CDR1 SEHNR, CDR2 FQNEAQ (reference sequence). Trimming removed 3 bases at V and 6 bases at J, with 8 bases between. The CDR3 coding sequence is TGTGCCAGCAGCTTTGGGGAGGATGGCTACACCTTC. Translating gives CASSFGEDGYTF.

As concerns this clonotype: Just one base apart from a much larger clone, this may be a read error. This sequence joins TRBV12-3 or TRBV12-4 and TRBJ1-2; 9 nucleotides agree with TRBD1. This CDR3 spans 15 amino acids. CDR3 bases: TGTGTCAGCAGCCCGGACAGGGGCCTAGGGTATGGCTACACCTTC. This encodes CVSSPDRGLGYGYTF.

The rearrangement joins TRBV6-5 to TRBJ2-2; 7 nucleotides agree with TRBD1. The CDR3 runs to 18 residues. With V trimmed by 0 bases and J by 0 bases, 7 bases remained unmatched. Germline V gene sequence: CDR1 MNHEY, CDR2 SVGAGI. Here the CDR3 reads CASSYSGTDFPNTGELFF. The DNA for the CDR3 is TGTGCCAGCAGTTACTCTGGGACAGACTTTCCGAACACCGGGGAGCTGTTTTTT.

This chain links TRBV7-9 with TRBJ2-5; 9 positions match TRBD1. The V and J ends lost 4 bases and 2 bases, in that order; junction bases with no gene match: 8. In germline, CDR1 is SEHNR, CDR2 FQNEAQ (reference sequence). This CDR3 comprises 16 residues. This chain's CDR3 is CASSWLRGQGQETQYF. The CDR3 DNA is TGTGCCAGCAGCTGGCTCCGGGGACAGGGACAAGAGACCCAGTACTTC.

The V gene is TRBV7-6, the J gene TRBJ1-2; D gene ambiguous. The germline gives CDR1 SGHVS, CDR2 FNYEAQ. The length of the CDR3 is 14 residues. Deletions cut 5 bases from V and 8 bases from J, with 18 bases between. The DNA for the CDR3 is TGTGCCAGCAGCCCGGGAGGCAGGCCGAGCGGCTACACCTTC. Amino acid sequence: CASSPGGRPSGYTF.

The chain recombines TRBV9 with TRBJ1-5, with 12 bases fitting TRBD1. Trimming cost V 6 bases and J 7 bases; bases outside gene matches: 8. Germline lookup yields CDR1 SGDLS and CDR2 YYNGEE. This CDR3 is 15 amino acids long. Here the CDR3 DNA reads TGTGCCAGCAACGAGGGACAGGGGGCAGGGCAGCCCCAGCATTTT. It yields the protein CASNEGQGAGQPQHF. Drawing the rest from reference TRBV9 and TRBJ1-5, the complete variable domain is DSGVTQTPKHLITATGQRVTLRCSPRSGDLSVYWYQQSLDQGLQFLIQYYNGEERAKGNILERFSAQQFPDLHSELNLSSLELGDSALYFCASNEGQGAGQPQHFGDGTRLSIL.

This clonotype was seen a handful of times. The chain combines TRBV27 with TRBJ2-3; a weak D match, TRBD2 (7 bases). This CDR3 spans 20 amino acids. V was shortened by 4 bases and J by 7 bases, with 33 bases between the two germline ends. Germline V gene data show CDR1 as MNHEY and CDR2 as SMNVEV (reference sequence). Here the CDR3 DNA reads TGTGCCAGCAGTTCATGGGAGTCGAGGGTTGGGGGGGCCGGAGTTAATACGCAGTATTTT. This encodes CASSSWESRVGGAGVNTQYF.

The CDR3 loop is CAISDGGVAEQYV. CDR3 sequence (DNA): TGTGCCATCAGTGACGGGGGAGTGGCCGAGCAGTACGTC. The chain recombines TRBV10-3 with TRBJ2-7, with D possibly matching TRBD2 (6 bases). The CDR3 is 13 amino acids. V was clipped by 3 bases and J by 6 bases, with 12 bases between them. Germline lookup yields CDR1 ENHRY and CDR2 SYGVKD.

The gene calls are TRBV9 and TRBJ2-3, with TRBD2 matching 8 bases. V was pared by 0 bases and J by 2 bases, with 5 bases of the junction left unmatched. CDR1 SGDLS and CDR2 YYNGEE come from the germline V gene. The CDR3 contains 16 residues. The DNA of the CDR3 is TGTGCCAGCAGCGTAGTTAGCGGGGACCCCACAGATACGCAGTATTTT. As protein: CASSVVSGDPTDTQYF.

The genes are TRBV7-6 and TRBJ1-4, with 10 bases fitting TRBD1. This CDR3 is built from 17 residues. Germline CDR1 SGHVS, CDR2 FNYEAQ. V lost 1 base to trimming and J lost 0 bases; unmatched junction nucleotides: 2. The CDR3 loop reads CASSLGGQGTTNEKLFF. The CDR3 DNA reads TGTGCCAGCAGCTTAGGGGGACAGGGGACAACTAATGAAAAACTGTTTTTT.

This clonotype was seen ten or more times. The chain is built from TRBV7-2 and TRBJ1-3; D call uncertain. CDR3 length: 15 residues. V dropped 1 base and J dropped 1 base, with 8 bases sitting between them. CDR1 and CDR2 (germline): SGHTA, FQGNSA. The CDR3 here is CASSLVSASGNTIYF. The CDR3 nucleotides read TGTGCCAGCAGCTTAGTGTCTGCGTCTGGAAACACCATATATTTT.

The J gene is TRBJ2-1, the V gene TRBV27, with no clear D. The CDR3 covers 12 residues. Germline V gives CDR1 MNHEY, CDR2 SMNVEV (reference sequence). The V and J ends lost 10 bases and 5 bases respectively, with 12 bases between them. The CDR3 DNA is TGTGCCACCGGCGACTTCAACAATGAGCAGTTCTTC. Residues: CATGDFNNEQFF.

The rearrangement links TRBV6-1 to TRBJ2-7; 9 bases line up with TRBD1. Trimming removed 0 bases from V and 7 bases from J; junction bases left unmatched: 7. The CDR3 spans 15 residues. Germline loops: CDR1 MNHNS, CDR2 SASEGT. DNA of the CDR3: TGTGCCAGCAGTGAAGCGGGACAGGGCCTAATTGAGCAGTACTTC. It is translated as CASSEAGQGLIEQYF.

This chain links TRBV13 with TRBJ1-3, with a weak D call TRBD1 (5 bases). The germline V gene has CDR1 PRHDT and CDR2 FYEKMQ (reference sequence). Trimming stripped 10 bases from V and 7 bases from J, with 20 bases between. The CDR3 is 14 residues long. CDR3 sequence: CATTGEGIRNTIYF. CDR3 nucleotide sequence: TGTGCCACCACAGGCGAGGGGATTCGGAACACCATATATTTT.